Each of the 8 T cell receptor beta chains below was sequenced from the same sample in a study of shared clonotypes between healthy human individuals. Sequencing used immunoSEQ multiplex PCR; TCRdb keeps in-frame clones, though not all of them. The top ten hold approximately 1.8% of the sample, which has approximately 740,000 clones, around 72% seen once. Source material: memory CD4+ T cells sorted from blood. Indicated subset: CD45RA-negative fraction. The receptors originated from a woman younger than 45 in good health.

The chain has TRBV30 and TRBJ1-4, with D perhaps matching TRBD1 (6 bases). V shed 2 bases and J shed 2 bases, with 9 bases lying between them. This CDR3 has 14 amino acids. The germline V gene encodes CDR1 GTSNPN and CDR2 SVGIG (reference sequence). In DNA, the CDR3 is TGTGCCTGGAGTTCCGGACAGACTAATGAAAAACTGTTTTTT. This gives the protein CAWSSGQTNEKLFF.

This chain joins TRBV9 and TRBJ2-2, with D perhaps matching TRBD2 (5 bases). The germline gives CDR1 SGDLS, CDR2 YYNGEE. The CDR3 is made up of 16 amino acids. V lost 4 bases and J 0 bases, leaving 13 bases between the germline ends. The CDR3 DNA is TGTGCCAGCAGCAGCGACCCAGCGGCGAACACCGGGGAGCTGTTTTTT. It yields the protein CASSSDPAANTGELFF.

The chain has TRBV7-2 and TRBJ1-1, with a tentative D call TRBD1 (5 bases). The CDR3 runs to 14 residues. Per germline, CDR1 SGHTA and CDR2 FQGNSA. V gave up 1 base and J gave up 4 bases, with 10 bases separating them. CDR3 amino acids: CASSLGGSGTEAFF. CDR3 nucleotide sequence: TGTGCCAGCAGCTTAGGGGGGTCGGGCACTGAAGCTTTCTTT.

J is TRBJ2-3 and V is TRBV7-6, with no clear D. Trimming took off 1 base at V and 6 bases at J, with 20 bases between the two ends. This CDR3 is built from 17 residues. The germline CDR1 and CDR2 sequences are SGHVS and FNYEAQ. The CDR3 sequence is CASSLEGNGQGRDTQYF. The CDR3 nucleotides read TGTGCCAGCAGCTTAGAAGGTAACGGTCAAGGCCGGGATACGCAGTATTTT.

This clone appeared a few times. The chain employs TRBV25-1 and TRBJ2-7; 8 bases map to TRBD2. CDR3 size: 16 residues. Germline V lookup: CDR1 MGHDK, CDR2 SYGVNS. V was clipped by 5 bases and J by 2 bases; unmatched bases: 11. This CDR3 reads CASSPTRVAGTYEQYF. In DNA, the CDR3 is TGTGCCAGCAGTCCAACGCGAGTAGCGGGGACCTACGAGCAGTACTTC.

The V and J genes are TRBV5-1 and TRBJ2-7, with TRBD1 matching 10 bases. Trimming took 4 bases from V and 1 from J; bases not matched to a gene: 5. This CDR3 spans 15 amino acids. Per germline, CDR1 SGHRS and CDR2 YFSETQ. The CDR3 spells CASSGGTGVSYEQYF. Here the CDR3 DNA reads TGCGCCAGCAGCGGGGGGACAGGGGTTTCCTACGAGCAGTACTTC.

This chain uses TRBV5-1 with TRBJ2-3; 11 nucleotides line up with TRBD2. CDR3 length: 17 amino acids. Trimming at V came to 0 bases and at J to 4 bases, leaving 7 bases not matched to a gene. CDR1 SGHRS and CDR2 YFSETQ come from the germline V gene. CDR3: CASSLGVAGGPSDTQYF. DNA for the CDR3: TGCGCCAGCAGCTTGGGAGTAGCGGGAGGGCCGTCAGATACGCAGTATTTT.

This clone was observed once. The gene calls are TRBV5-4 and TRBJ1-3; TRBD1 agrees at 8 bases. Germline-derived CDR1 and CDR2 are SGHNT and YYREEE (reference sequence). This CDR3 spans 16 amino acids. The J segment lost 2 bases and the V segment lost 4 bases, leaving 8 bases of the junction unmatched. In DNA form, the CDR3 reads TGTGCCAGCAGCCTCGGGCAGGGGGCGACTGGAAACACCATATATTTT. Protein product: CASSLGQGATGNTIYF.